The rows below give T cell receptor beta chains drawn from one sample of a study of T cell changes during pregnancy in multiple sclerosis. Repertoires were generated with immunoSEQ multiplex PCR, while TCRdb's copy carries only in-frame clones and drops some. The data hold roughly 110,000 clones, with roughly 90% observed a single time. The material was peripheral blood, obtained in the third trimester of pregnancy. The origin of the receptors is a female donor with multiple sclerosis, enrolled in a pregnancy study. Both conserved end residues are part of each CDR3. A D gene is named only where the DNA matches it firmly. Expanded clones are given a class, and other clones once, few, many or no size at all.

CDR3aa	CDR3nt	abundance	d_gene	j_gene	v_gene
CATREGSGIAEQFF	TGTGCCACCCGAGAGGGTAGCGGGATTGCTGAGCAGTTCTTC	NA	TRBD2	TRBJ2-1	TRBV28
CASSVDPTGGSTDTQYF	TGTGCCAGCAGCGTAGATCCCACGGGAGGAAGCACAGATACGCAGTATTTT	NA	TRBD2	TRBJ2-3	TRBV9
CASSQGAADYGYTF	TGTGCCAGCAGTCAGGGGGCAGCAGACTATGGCTACACCTTC	NA	TRBD1	TRBJ1-2	TRBV28
CASSSEAVQNSGANVLTF	TGTGCCAGCAGTAGTGAGGCAGTACAAAACTCTGGGGCCAACGTCCTGACTTTC	NA	NA	TRBJ2-6	TRBV2
CANRDAGTTDNEQFF	TGTGCCAACAGAGACGCCGGGACTACCGACAATGAGCAGTTCTTC	NA	TRBD2	TRBJ2-1	TRBV5-4
CASSAIPQGRAFF	TGTGCCAGCAGTGCGATTCCACAGGGCAGGGCTTTCTTT	NA	NA	TRBJ1-1	TRBV25-1
CARSVSRRETEAFF	TGTGCCAGAAGTGTAAGCAGGAGGGAGACTGAAGCTTTCTTT	NA	NA	TRBJ1-1	TRBV5-3
CASSPRQGKGTEAFF	TGTGCCAGCAGCCCCAGACAGGGCAAGGGGACTGAAGCTTTCTTT	NA	TRBD1	TRBJ1-1	TRBV9
CAWSPLSPGNTIYF	TGTGCCTGGAGTCCTCTTAGCCCAGGAAACACCATATATTTT	NA	NA	TRBJ1-3	TRBV30
CASRWDRASETQYF	TGTGCCAGCAGATGGGACAGGGCCTCCGAGACCCAGTACTTC	NA	TRBD1	TRBJ2-5	TRBV28
CASSPPPGYGYTF	TGTGCCAGCAGTCCACCCCCGGGCTATGGCTACACCTTC	few	NA	TRBJ1-2	TRBV6-5
CASSLLGQGTDTQYF	TGTGCCAGCAGCTTGCTGGGACAGGGCACAGATACGCAGTATTTT	once	TRBD1	TRBJ2-3	TRBV5-5
CASSLDRGGGMNTEAFF	TGTGCCAGCAGCCTTGACAGGGGAGGGGGGATGAACACTGAAGCTTTCTTT	NA	TRBD1	TRBJ1-1	TRBV5-6
CASSQLYEAFF	TGTGCCAGCAGCCAATTATATGAAGCTTTCTTT	NA	NA	TRBJ1-1	TRBV16
CASSYSRQGRTEAFF	TGTGCCAGCAGTTACTCGAGGCAGGGCCGCACTGAAGCTTTCTTT	NA	NA	TRBJ1-1	TRBV6-5
CASSYRTGMNTEAFF	TGTGCCAGCAGTTACCGGACAGGGATGAACACTGAAGCTTTCTTT	NA	TRBD1	TRBJ1-1	TRBV6-6
CASSTPGTGGEKLFF	TGTGCCAGCAGTACTCCCGGGACAGGGGGGGAAAAACTGTTTTTT	NA	TRBD1	TRBJ1-4	TRBV28
CASSPRTSSGEQFF	TGTGCCAGCAGCCCCCGGACTAGCTCAGGCGAGCAGTTCTTC	NA	TRBD2	TRBJ2-1	TRBV7-3
CASSEVLGFEQFF	TGTGCCAGCAGTGAAGTTCTTGGCTTTGAGCAGTTCTTC	NA	NA	TRBJ2-1	TRBV6-1
CATSRDVWRTSGKVGSYNEQFF	TGTGCCACCAGCAGAGATGTTTGGAGGACTAGCGGGAAAGTGGGCTCCTACAATGAGCAGTTCTTC	NA	TRBD2	TRBJ2-1	TRBV15
CASSRPSGSSGANVLTF	TGTGCCAGCAGTAGGCCTAGCGGAAGCTCTGGGGCCAACGTCCTGACTTTC	NA	TRBD2	TRBJ2-6	TRBV27
CASSLFGQAGYGYTF	TGTGCCAGTAGTCTCTTCGGGCAGGCGGGCTATGGCTACACCTTC	few	NA	TRBJ1-2	TRBV19
CASSLGRRTSVYDTQYF	TGCGCCAGCAGCTTGGGGCGACGGACTAGCGTTTATGATACGCAGTATTTT	NA	TRBD2	TRBJ2-3	TRBV5-1
CASSLTGTASNQPQHF	TGCGCCAGCAGCCTAACCGGGACTGCCTCTAATCAGCCCCAGCATTTT	NA	NA	TRBJ1-5	TRBV4-1
CASSLAPENTEAFF	TGTGCCAGCAGCTTAGCGCCAGAGAACACTGAAGCTTTCTTT	NA	NA	TRBJ1-1	TRBV11-2
CASSQDRNRLNTIYF	TGCGCCAGCAGCCAAGATAGGAACAGGCTCAACACCATATATTTT	NA	NA	TRBJ1-3	TRBV4-1
CAISTIDRGIYEQYF	TGTGCCATCAGCACAATTGACAGGGGCATCTACGAGCAGTACTTC	NA	TRBD1	TRBJ2-7	TRBV10-3
CASSFPSLTGNTEAFF	TGTGCCAGCAGCTTCCCTTCCCTTACGGGGAACACTGAAGCTTTCTTT	once	NA	TRBJ1-1	TRBV5-6
CASSLDRGFNEQFF	TGTGCCAGCAGCTTGGACAGGGGATTCAATGAGCAGTTCTTC	NA	TRBD1	TRBJ2-1	TRBV5-5
CASSLAGGSNTEAFF	TGTGCCAGCAGCTTAGCAGGGGGCTCTAACACTGAAGCTTTCTTT	once	TRBD1	TRBJ1-1	TRBV7-9
CSGGGVNTEAFF	TGCAGCGGTGGCGGAGTCAACACTGAAGCTTTCTTT	NA	NA	TRBJ1-1	TRBV29-1
CASSSGAREYTIYF	TGTGCCAGCAGTTCAGGGGCGAGGGAATACACCATATATTTT	NA	NA	TRBJ1-3	TRBV6-1